Listed below are T cell receptor beta chains from one sample, sequenced in a study of intratumoral heterogeneity in liver cancer. Assay: immunoSEQ multiplex PCR; the TCRdb copy retains only in-frame clones and omits some. The data contain 5,000 to 7,500 clones, 55% to 75% of them seen just once; the ten biggest clones take up about two fifths. The sample here was tumor tissue, taken before any cancer treatment. The source of these receptors is a woman in her 70s with hepatocellular carcinoma. CDR3s include the opening cysteine and the closing phenylalanine or tryptophan. D genes are given only for firm matches. Clone size is given for some rows only: seen once, a few or many times, or a class if the clone is expanded.

abundance: .
v_gene: TRBV12-5
d_gene: .
j_gene: TRBJ2-7
CDR3nt: TGTGCTACTGGCGAGGGGGCCTACGAGCAGTACTTC
CDR3aa: CATGEGAYEQYF

abundance: few
v_gene: TRBV4-1
d_gene: .
j_gene: TRBJ1-2
CDR3nt: TGCGCCAGCAGCCAAGGACCTGGGCGGACAGCATCCCATGGCTACACCTTC
CDR3aa: CASSQGPGRTASHGYTF

abundance: few
v_gene: TRBV28
d_gene: TRBD1
j_gene: TRBJ1-2
CDR3nt: TGTGCCAGCAGTTTCGGACAGGTTAAAGGCTACACCTTC
CDR3aa: CASSFGQVKGYTF

abundance: once
v_gene: TRBV5-4
d_gene: .
j_gene: TRBJ2-1
CDR3nt: TGTGCCAGCAGCTTGTCTTTGGGGGATGAGCAGTTCTTC
CDR3aa: CASSLSLGDEQFF

abundance: .
v_gene: TRBV28
d_gene: .
j_gene: TRBJ2-1
CDR3nt: TGTGCCAGCACAAGTGCCAATGAGCAGTTCTTC
CDR3aa: CASTSANEQFF

abundance: .
v_gene: TRBV11-3
d_gene: .
j_gene: TRBJ2-3
CDR3nt: TGTGCCAGCAGCTTAGGATCTGGTAAGACGCAGTATTTT
CDR3aa: CASSLGSGKTQYF

abundance: medium-sized
v_gene: TRBV6-5
d_gene: TRBD2
j_gene: TRBJ2-5
CDR3nt: TGTGCCAGCAGTTCCACGGGAGGCCAAGAGACCCAGTACTTC
CDR3aa: CASSSTGGQETQYF

abundance: once
v_gene: TRBV6-1
d_gene: TRBD1
j_gene: TRBJ1-2
CDR3nt: TGTGCCAGCAGTGAACAGACAGGGTTCTATGGCTACACCTTC
CDR3aa: CASSEQTGFYGYTF

abundance: .
v_gene: TRBV18
d_gene: TRBD1
j_gene: TRBJ1-4
CDR3nt: TGTGCCAGCTCACCAACCGGGACAGCCTCAAATGAAAAACTGTTTTTT
CDR3aa: CASSPTGTASNEKLFF

abundance: .
v_gene: TRBV4-1
d_gene: .
j_gene: TRBJ2-3
CDR3nt: TGCGCCAGCAGCCAAATACAATCAGATACGCAGTATTTT
CDR3aa: CASSQIQSDTQYF

abundance: .
v_gene: TRBV28
d_gene: .
j_gene: TRBJ1-3
CDR3nt: TGTGCCAGCAGACTTGGTGGTGCTGGAAACACCATATATTTT
CDR3aa: CASRLGGAGNTIYF